Each of the 11 T cell receptor beta chains below was sequenced from the same sample in a study of cytomegalovirus exposure and HLA in healthy donors. Sequencing used immunoSEQ multiplex PCR; TCRdb keeps in-frame clones, though not all of them. The sample includes a few hundred thousand clones, 86% of them seen just once. The sequenced material came from PBMCs. These TCRs come from a woman aged 18-35 years in good health and CMV-seronegative.

J is TRBJ1-1 and V is TRBV27; 7 bases match TRBD1. J gave up 0 bases and V 4 bases, and 5 bases lay outside the gene matches. The germline V gene encodes CDR1 MNHEY and CDR2 SMNVEV (reference sequence). The CDR3 loop spans 15 amino acids. This chain's CDR3 is CASSSTQGVNTEAFF. The DNA of the CDR3 is TGTGCCAGCAGTTCGACCCAGGGGGTGAACACTGAAGCTTTCTTT.

This clone was detected ten times or more. This chain uses TRBV19 with TRBJ1-5; D gene uncertain. Trimming took 3 bases from V and 4 from J, leaving 13 bases between them. Germline V gene lookup returns CDR1 LNHDA and CDR2 SQIVND (reference sequence). This CDR3 comprises 15 residues. CDR3 amino acids: CASSIAGPQNQPQHF. In nucleotides, the CDR3 is TGTGCCAGTAGTATCGCGGGCCCACAGAATCAGCCCCAGCATTTT.

In its sample, this clone was seen once. This chain connects TRBV7-2 to TRBJ2-2; perhaps TRBD1 as D (5 bases). The CDR3 extends over 15 amino acids. The germline CDR1 and CDR2 sequences are SGHTA and FQGNSA. V lost 2 bases, J lost 1 base, and 8 bases lay in between. The CDR3 loop is CASSLRQLNTGELFF. The CDR3 coding sequence is TGTGCCAGCAGCTTAAGACAGCTGAACACCGGGGAGCTGTTTTTT.

This clone has a single count. The chain carries TRBV9 and TRBJ2-3; 9 bases line up with TRBD2. Germline V gene data show CDR1 as SGDLS and CDR2 as YYNGEE. Trimming took 5 bases from V and 0 from J; bases not matched to a gene: 13. The CDR3 is made up of 18 amino acids. The CDR3 coding sequence is TGTGCCAGCAGTCGTGCTACCGGGACTAGCTTTAGCACAGATACGCAGTATTTT. Translated, it gives CASSRATGTSFSTDTQYF.

CDR3 nucleotide sequence: TGCAGCGTTGAAGACAGCGAGACCGGGGAGCTGTTTTTT. Translation gives CSVEDSETGELFF. The chain recombines TRBV29-1 with TRBJ2-2; D gene unclear. The CDR3 loop spans 13 amino acids. Germline V gene lookup returns CDR1 SQVTM and CDR2 ANQGSEA. Trimming stripped 0 bases from V and 5 bases from J, with 7 bases between.

This chain joins TRBV2 and TRBJ1-5; D unclear. Germline CDR1 SNHLY, CDR2 FYNNEI. Deletions cut 5 bases from V and 0 bases from J, with 11 bases between. The CDR3 runs 15 residues. Written as DNA, the CDR3 is TGTGCCAGCAGTCCCGGGGATCATAGCAATCAGCCCCAGCATTTT. Translated, it gives CASSPGDHSNQPQHF.

The chain couples TRBV7-9 to TRBJ1-1, with 7 nucleotides matching TRBD1. The CDR3 consists of 15 residues. The J segment lost 6 bases and the V segment lost 5 bases, leaving 12 bases of the junction unmatched. Germline values: CDR1 SEHNR, CDR2 FQNEAQ (reference sequence). CDR3 amino acids: CASSPRGTEVAEAFF. CDR3 bases: TGTGCCAGCAGCCCTAGGGGGACAGAGGTCGCTGAAGCTTTCTTT.

The chain couples TRBV4-2 to TRBJ2-1; D might be TRBD1 (6 bases). V was cut by 0 bases and J by 8 bases, with 11 bases left in between. There are 14 residues in the CDR3. From germline, CDR1 is LGHNA and CDR2 YNFKEQ. This chain's CDR3 is CASSQDTGFDEQFF. CDR3 in DNA: TGTGCCAGCAGCCAAGATACAGGGTTTGATGAGCAGTTCTTC.

This chain connects TRBV6-5 to TRBJ1-5; D not certain. Trimming pared 8 bases from V and 0 bases from J, leaving 8 bases between. The germline gives CDR1 MNHEY, CDR2 SVGAGI. The CDR3 totals 13 residues. The CDR3 sequence is CASRGLSNQPQHF. The CDR3 coding sequence is TGTGCCAGCCGCGGGCTTAGCAATCAGCCCCAGCATTTT.

This chain links TRBV18 with TRBJ2-3; TRBD2 matches at 9 bases. With 2 bases clipped from V and 6 bases from J, the junction kept 6 bases outside the gene matches. The CDR3 covers 15 residues. Germline CDR1 reads KGHSH; CDR2 reads LQKENI. The CDR3 protein is CASSPFAGGSDTQYF. The CDR3 DNA reads as TGTGCCAGCTCACCATTCGCGGGAGGGTCTGATACGCAGTATTTT.

The rearrangement uses TRBV11-2 and TRBJ2-1, with 8 bases lining up with TRBD2. J was trimmed by 0 bases and V by 1 base; bases with no gene match: 5. The CDR3 contains 17 residues. Germline CDR1 and CDR2: SGHAT and FQNNGV. CDR3 in amino acids: CASSLGGGTSSYNEQFF. CDR3 DNA sequence: TGTGCCAGCAGCTTAGGGGGTGGGACTAGCTCCTACAATGAGCAGTTCTTC.